Each of the 19 T cell receptor beta chains below was sequenced from the same sample in a study of patients and donors after allogeneic stem cell transplantation. TCRdb independently ran MiXCR on the RT-PCR reads; one entry per CDR3 protein. The sample carries roughly 880,000 distinct CDR3 sequences, about 20% recorded once. Sample: blood, either unsorted or a sorted T cell fraction (not recorded which). These receptors were taken from a human donor who was either an allogeneic HSCT recipient or a stem cell or donor lymphocyte infusion donor (not recorded which). It is not recorded whose cells these are; they may come from a transplant donor.

The rearrangement joins TRBV30 to TRBJ1-1, with TRBD1 as a possible D gene (5 bases). Germline V CDR1 and CDR2: GTSNPN, SVGIG (reference sequence). The CDR3 spans 14 residues. V was shortened by 2 bases and J by 3 bases, with 13 bases between the two germline ends. The CDR3 reads CAWSTGVGDTEAFF. Here the CDR3 DNA reads TGTGCCTGGAGTACAGGCGTGGGGGACACTGAAGCTTTCTTT.

This clonotype was found a few times. The chain recombines TRBV2 with TRBJ2-7; D is possibly TRBD2 (6 bases). From germline, CDR1 is SNHLY and CDR2 FYNNEI. Trimming left V 2 bases short and J 6 bases short, with 8 bases between. The CDR3 is 12 residues long. This chain's CDR3 is CASSEPGVEQYF. CDR3 in DNA: TGTGCCAGCAGTGAACCGGGGGTCGAGCAGTACTTC. Together with reference TRBV2 and TRBJ2-7, the CDR3 gives the full variable domain: EPEVTQTPSHQVTQMGQEVILRCVPISNHLYFYWYRQILGQKVEFLVSFYNNEISEKSEIFDDQFSVERPDGSNFTLKIRSTKLEDSAMYFCASSEPGVEQYFGPGTRLTVT.

This clonotype has more than one count but fewer than ten. The V and J genes are TRBV4-1 and TRBJ1-1, with D perhaps TRBD1 (5 bases). The CDR3 runs to 14 residues. CDR1 MGHRA and CDR2 YSYEKL come from the germline V gene. Trimming took 4 bases from V and 1 from J, leaving 10 bases between them. CDR3 bases: TGCGCCAGCAGCCCTGCAGGGAAGAACACTGAAGCTTTCTTT. It specifies CASSPAGKNTEAFF.

The genes are TRBV20-1 and TRBJ2-7; 7 nucleotides line up with TRBD1. V trimming: 3 bases; J trimming: 4 bases; junction bases outside the gene matches: 9. CDR3 length: 14 amino acids. In germline, CDR1 is DFQATT, CDR2 SNEGSKA (reference sequence). The CDR3 bases are TGCAGTGCTAGGGGTAGACAGGGCAAGTACGAGCAGTACTTC. Its translation: CSARGRQGKYEQYF.

Only a few counts were recorded for this clonotype. The gene calls are TRBV2 and TRBJ1-1; the D is unclear. There are 11 residues in the CDR3. V lost 8 bases, J lost 1 base, and 5 bases lay in between. Per the germline V gene, CDR1 is SNHLY and CDR2 is FYNNEI. The CDR3 here is CASLRNTEAFF. CDR3 DNA sequence: TGTGCCAGCCTCAGGAACACTGAAGCTTTCTTT.

The chain couples TRBV10-3 to TRBJ2-7; 9 bases agree with TRBD2. Germline CDR1 is ENHRY and CDR2 is SYGVKD. The CDR3 has 14 residues. Trimming took 6 bases from V and 0 from J; bases not matched to a gene: 3. CDR3 in DNA: TGTGCCATCAGAAGCGGGGGGACCTCCTACGAGCAGTACTTC. This encodes CAIRSGGTSYEQYF.

V usage is TRBV6-2 or TRBV6-3 and J usage is TRBJ1-1; D perhaps matches TRBD1 (6 bases). CDR1 MNHEY and CDR2 SVGEGT come from the germline V gene. V lost 6 bases, J lost 12 bases, and 20 bases lay in between. The CDR3 totals 13 residues. The CDR3 bases are TGTGCCAGCAGACAAACAGGGAACTGGGGAACTTTCTTT. This gives the protein CASRQTGNWGTFF.

The chain uses TRBV12-3 or TRBV12-4 and TRBJ1-5; D unclear. The CDR3 extends over 15 amino acids. Trimming cost V 3 bases and J 7 bases, with 16 bases left between them. The chain's CDR3 is CASSLGSLTGQPQHF. As DNA, the CDR3 is TGTGCCAGCAGTTTGGGCTCTCTTACGGGACAGCCCCAGCATTTT.

Here the CDR3 DNA reads TGTGCCAGTAGTATAGTTCGTATGAACACTGAAGCTTTCTTT. Translating it yields CASSIVRMNTEAFF. V gene TRBV19 combines with J gene TRBJ1-1; no definite D call. The germline gives CDR1 LNHDA, CDR2 SQIVND (reference sequence). Trimming took 1 base from V and 0 from J, leaving 6 bases between them. The CDR3 runs to 14 residues.

This clonotype showed up just a few times. The rearrangement joins TRBV5-1 to TRBJ2-6, with D hard to call. V lost 0 bases and J 3 bases, leaving 7 bases between the germline ends. The CDR3 sequence is 15 residues long. CDR1 and CDR2 from the germline V gene are SGHRS and YFSETQ. The CDR3 loop is CASSLVGGGANVLTF. The CDR3 DNA reads as TGCGCCAGCAGCTTGGTTGGTGGTGGGGCCAACGTCCTGACTTTC. The variable domain in full, with the rest retrieved from reference TRBV5-1 and TRBJ2-6, is KAGVTQTPRYLIKTRGQQVTLSCSPISGHRSVSWYQQTPGQGLQFLFEYFSETQRNKGNFPGRFSGRQFSNSRSEMNVSTLELGDSALYLCASSLVGGGANVLTFGAGSRLTVL.

The rearrangement uses TRBV20-1 and TRBJ2-1, with D possibly being TRBD2 (6 bases). The germline gives CDR1 DFQATT, CDR2 SNEGSKA (reference sequence). V dropped 1 base and J dropped 3 bases, with 22 bases sitting between them. The CDR3 extends over 18 amino acids. The CDR3 region is CSARGSPSQGLSYNEQFF. The CDR3 nucleotides are TGCAGTGCTAGAGGCTCCCCTTCGCAGGGACTGAGCTACAATGAGCAGTTCTTC.

The V and J genes are TRBV20-1 and TRBJ1-6, with TRBD1 identical over 8 bases. The trim removed 6 bases at V and 2 bases at J, leaving 9 bases unmatched. From germline, CDR1 is DFQATT and CDR2 SNEGSKA (reference sequence). The CDR3 extends over 16 amino acids. CDR3 coding DNA: TGCAGTGCCCCAAGGACAGGGAGTCCCTATAATTCACCCCTCCACTTT. It translates to CSAPRTGSPYNSPLHF.

The chain carries TRBV4-3 and TRBJ2-3, with unresolved D. Trimming stripped 0 bases from V and 10 bases from J, with 17 bases between. The germline V gene encodes CDR1 LGHNA and CDR2 YSLEER. The CDR3 has 15 amino acids. As DNA, the CDR3 is TGCGCCAGCAGCCAAGATCAGGAACCCCAGATACCGCAGTATTTT. Amino acids: CASSQDQEPQIPQYF.

V usage is TRBV24-1 and J usage is TRBJ2-7, with D hard to call. V was cut by 4 bases and J by 0 bases, with 9 bases left in between. This CDR3 has 14 amino acids. Per germline, CDR1 KGHDR and CDR2 SFDVKD. CDR3: CATSDRRHSYEQYF. The CDR3 nucleotides are TGTGCCACCAGTGACCGGCGTCACTCCTACGAGCAGTACTTC.

This clonotype was seen only a few times. V usage is TRBV30 and J usage is TRBJ2-7, with D unclear. This CDR3 has 12 residues. Between the trimmed V and J ends, which lost 0 bases and 6 bases, there was a span of 9 bases. Germline CDR1 and CDR2: GTSNPN and SVGIG (reference sequence). CDR3 sequence (DNA): TGTGCCTGGAGTGTATCGGTAGGCGAGCAGTACTTC. Amino acids: CAWSVSVGEQYF.

The chain recombines TRBV6-5 with TRBJ1-2, with no clear D. Germline lookup yields CDR1 MNHEY and CDR2 SVGAGI. V was shortened by 0 bases and J by 0 bases, with 8 bases between the two germline ends. The CDR3 loop spans 15 amino acids. This CDR3 reads CASSYSDRSNYGYTF. CDR3 bases: TGTGCCAGCAGTTACTCGGACCGTTCTAACTATGGCTACACCTTC.

The chain combines TRBV3-1 with TRBJ2-1; TRBD2 matches 10 bases. V was pared by 3 bases and J by 6 bases, with 11 bases of the junction left unmatched. Germline V gene sequence: CDR1 LGHDT, CDR2 YNNKEL (reference sequence). The CDR3 consists of 17 residues. The CDR3 coding sequence is TGTGCCAGCAGCCAGGCACGTCTAGCGGGAGTAGCCAATGAGCAGTTCTTC. Its protein product is CASSQARLAGVANEQFF.

This clonotype turned up a few times. The V call is TRBV12-3 or TRBV12-4, the J call TRBJ1-6; possible D gene TRBD1, 5 bases. CDR3 length equals 17 residues. Trimming stripped 4 bases from V and 5 bases from J, with 18 bases between. In DNA, the CDR3 is TGTGCCAGCAGTTCCAGGACAACTACGAGGGATAATTCACCCCTCCACTTT. Its translation: CASSSRTTTRDNSPLHF.

V and J are TRBV9 and TRBJ1-1; D possibly corresponds to TRBD1 (5 bases). V lost 0 bases, J lost 0 bases, and 9 bases lay in between. The V gene's germline CDR1 is SGDLS and CDR2 YYNGEE. The CDR3 loop spans 15 amino acids. DNA of the CDR3: TGTGCCAGCAGCGTAGCGGGGGTATTGAACACTGAAGCTTTCTTT. Amino acids: CASSVAGVLNTEAFF.